Listed below are T cell receptor beta chains from one sample, sequenced in a study of blood T cells in healthy people across ages. TCRdb re-called the 5' RACE reads through MiXCR, storing one row per CDR3 protein. The table lists roughly 700,000 distinct CDR3 sequences, approximately 50% of them singletons, with 30% to 35% in the top ten. Material for sequencing was blood. These receptors originate from an older woman in good health. Each CDR3 is given with its conserved first and last residue. The order of the fields is D gene, clone size, V gene, J gene, CDR3 protein, CDR3 DNA. D genes are given only for firm matches. Some rows have no size entry. The others give once, few or many, or a class for an expanded clone.

D gene: .; clone size: few; V gene: TRBV9; J gene: TRBJ2-7; CDR3 protein: CASSVSQGLFYEQYF; CDR3 DNA: TGTGCCAGCAGCGTAAGTCAGGGGCTATTCTACGAGCAGTACTTC
D gene: TRBD1; clone size: once; V gene: TRBV4-1; J gene: TRBJ1-5; CDR3 protein: CASSQEGQSDQPQHF; CDR3 DNA: TGCGCCAGCAGCCAAGAGGGACAGTCTGATCAGCCCCAGCATTTT
D gene: .; clone size: few; V gene: TRBV6-2/TRBV6-3; J gene: TRBJ2-7; CDR3 protein: CASSRSGVQYF; CDR3 DNA: TGTGCCAGCAGCAGATCCGGTGTGCAGTACTTC
D gene: TRBD2; clone size: .; V gene: TRBV7-3; J gene: TRBJ2-1; CDR3 protein: CASSSLAGGSYEQFF; CDR3 DNA: TGTGCCAGCAGCTCCCTAGCGGGAGGGTCTTATGAGCAGTTCTTC
D gene: TRBD2; clone size: .; V gene: TRBV5-5; J gene: TRBJ2-7; CDR3 protein: CASSFSGTRGSVYEQYF; CDR3 DNA: TGTGCCAGCAGCTTTTCCGGGACTCGCGGGAGCGTCTACGAGCAGTACTTC
D gene: .; clone size: .; V gene: TRBV2; J gene: TRBJ2-6; CDR3 protein: CASSEEGTGANVLTF; CDR3 DNA: TGTGCCAGCAGTGAAGAAGGGACTGGGGCCAACGTCCTGACTTTC
D gene: TRBD2; clone size: .; V gene: TRBV20-1; J gene: TRBJ2-1; CDR3 protein: CSAYSGPSSYNEQFF; CDR3 DNA: TGCAGTGCTTATAGCGGGCCGAGCTCCTACAATGAGCAGTTCTTC
D gene: .; clone size: .; V gene: TRBV5-6; J gene: TRBJ2-7; CDR3 protein: CASSSRSYEQYF; CDR3 DNA: TGTGCCAGCAGCTCACGCTCCTACGAGCAGTACTTC
D gene: TRBD1; clone size: .; V gene: TRBV29-1; J gene: TRBJ2-7; CDR3 protein: CSARDRGLYEQYF; CDR3 DNA: TGCAGCGCCCGGGACAGGGGGCTTTACGAGCAGTACTTC
D gene: .; clone size: .; V gene: TRBV12-3/TRBV12-4; J gene: TRBJ1-4; CDR3 protein: CASSPAPRGLFF; CDR3 DNA: TGTGCCAGCAGCCCCGCTCCCCGCGGACTGTTTTTT
D gene: .; clone size: many; V gene: TRBV4-3; J gene: TRBJ2-7; CDR3 protein: CASSQERGQQYEQYF; CDR3 DNA: TGCGCCAGCAGCCAAGAGAGAGGACAGCAATACGAGCAGTACTTC
D gene: TRBD1; clone size: .; V gene: TRBV4-2; J gene: TRBJ1-4; CDR3 protein: CASSHGQGEKLFF; CDR3 DNA: TGTGCCAGCAGCCACGGACAGGGGGAAAAACTGTTTTTT
D gene: .; clone size: few; V gene: TRBV12-3/TRBV12-4; J gene: TRBJ2-3; CDR3 protein: CASSSPSDPGGTDTQYF; CDR3 DNA: TGTGCCAGCAGTTCCCCTAGCGACCCTGGGGGGACAGATACGCAGTATTTT
D gene: .; clone size: .; V gene: TRBV7-9; J gene: TRBJ2-5; CDR3 protein: CASTLEWGRQETQYF; CDR3 DNA: TGTGCCAGCACCTTAGAATGGGGGCGGCAAGAGACCCAGTACTTC
D gene: .; clone size: .; V gene: TRBV7-8; J gene: TRBJ2-7; CDR3 protein: CASSLPGEQYF; CDR3 DNA: TGTGCCAGCAGCTTACCCGGGGAGCAGTACTTC
D gene: .; clone size: many; V gene: TRBV13; J gene: TRBJ2-4; CDR3 protein: CASSLGENIQYF; CDR3 DNA: TGTGCCAGCAGCTTAGGGGAAAACATTCAGTACTTC
D gene: .; clone size: .; V gene: TRBV9; J gene: TRBJ2-7; CDR3 protein: CASSVLDSASYEQYF; CDR3 DNA: TGTGCCAGCAGCGTCTTGGATAGCGCGTCCTACGAGCAGTACTTC
D gene: TRBD1; clone size: .; V gene: TRBV5-1; J gene: TRBJ1-2; CDR3 protein: CASSSDRGIYGYTF; CDR3 DNA: TGCGCCAGCAGCTCGGACAGGGGGATCTATGGCTACACCTTC
D gene: TRBD2; clone size: .; V gene: TRBV5-1; J gene: TRBJ2-7; CDR3 protein: CASSLPTSGLSYEQYF; CDR3 DNA: TGCGCCAGCAGCTTGCCGACTAGCGGACTATCCTACGAGCAGTACTTC
D gene: .; clone size: .; V gene: TRBV29-1; J gene: TRBJ1-1; CDR3 protein: CSVKGRMNTEAFF; CDR3 DNA: TGCAGCGTTAAAGGGAGGATGAACACTGAAGCTTTCTTT
D gene: .; clone size: .; V gene: TRBV10-3; J gene: TRBJ1-1; CDR3 protein: CAISESMGGTEAFF; CDR3 DNA: TGTGCCATCAGTGAGTCGATGGGGGGCACTGAAGCTTTCTTT
D gene: TRBD2; clone size: .; V gene: TRBV7-2; J gene: TRBJ2-1; CDR3 protein: CASSEGTSGYNEQFF; CDR3 DNA: TGTGCCAGCAGCGAGGGGACTAGCGGTTACAATGAGCAGTTCTTC
D gene: TRBD1; clone size: many; V gene: TRBV4-3; J gene: TRBJ2-3; CDR3 protein: CASSQDNRGTDTQYF; CDR3 DNA: TGCGCCAGCAGCCAAGACAACAGGGGGACAGATACGCAGTATTTT
D gene: .; clone size: .; V gene: TRBV5-1; J gene: TRBJ2-3; CDR3 protein: CASSLPGSGRSDTQYF; CDR3 DNA: TGCGCCAGCAGCTTACCAGGTTCGGGTCGGTCAGATACGCAGTATTTT
D gene: .; clone size: .; V gene: TRBV11-2; J gene: TRBJ2-4; CDR3 protein: CASSLASTGSKNIQYF; CDR3 DNA: TGTGCCAGCAGCTTAGCCTCTACGGGATCCAAAAACATTCAGTACTTC
D gene: .; clone size: many; V gene: TRBV24-1; J gene: TRBJ2-3; CDR3 protein: CATSDVAEIGTDTQYF; CDR3 DNA: TGTGCCACCAGTGATGTCGCGGAGATAGGCACAGATACGCAGTATTTT
D gene: TRBD2; clone size: .; V gene: TRBV9; J gene: TRBJ2-3; CDR3 protein: CASSFSGSGADTQYF; CDR3 DNA: TGTGCCAGCAGCTTTAGCGGGAGTGGGGCAGATACGCAGTATTTT
D gene: TRBD1; clone size: .; V gene: TRBV27; J gene: TRBJ1-4; CDR3 protein: CASRGQGLSVTNEKLFF; CDR3 DNA: TGTGCCAGCAGGGGACAGGGGTTGTCGGTAACTAATGAAAAACTGTTTTTT
D gene: TRBD1; clone size: .; V gene: TRBV5-4; J gene: TRBJ2-5; CDR3 protein: CASGTGQSKETQYF; CDR3 DNA: TGTGCCAGCGGCACGGGACAGTCAAAAGAGACCCAGTACTTC
D gene: .; clone size: many; V gene: TRBV7-8; J gene: TRBJ2-1; CDR3 protein: CASSLLGNSYNEQFF; CDR3 DNA: TGTGCCAGCAGCTTATTGGGGAACTCCTACAATGAGCAGTTCTTC
D gene: TRBD1; clone size: .; V gene: TRBV5-1; J gene: TRBJ2-3; CDR3 protein: CASSRGQDTDTQYF; CDR3 DNA: TGCGCCAGCAGTCGGGGACAGGACACAGATACGCAGTATTTT
D gene: .; clone size: .; V gene: TRBV10-3; J gene: TRBJ2-5; CDR3 protein: CAINNGGETQYF; CDR3 DNA: TGTGCCATCAATAATGGGGGAGAGACCCAGTACTTC
D gene: .; clone size: many; V gene: TRBV4-2; J gene: TRBJ2-3; CDR3 protein: CASSQDRDTQYF; CDR3 DNA: TGTGCCAGCAGCCAGGATCGAGATACGCAGTATTTT
D gene: .; clone size: .; V gene: TRBV4-3; J gene: TRBJ2-7; CDR3 protein: CASSQEPGDHEQYF; CDR3 DNA: TGCGCCAGCAGCCAAGAACCAGGGGACCACGAGCAGTACTTC
D gene: .; clone size: .; V gene: TRBV5-1; J gene: TRBJ2-6; CDR3 protein: CASSLLAGRGANVLTF; CDR3 DNA: TGCGCCAGCAGCTTGCTCGCTGGGCGTGGGGCCAACGTCCTGACTTTC
D gene: .; clone size: .; V gene: TRBV28; J gene: TRBJ2-3; CDR3 protein: CASSLRDRRTDTQYF; CDR3 DNA: TGTGCCAGCAGTCTCCGGGACCGACGAACAGATACGCAGTATTTT
D gene: .; clone size: .; V gene: TRBV7-2; J gene: TRBJ1-5; CDR3 protein: CASSVVDKQPQHF; CDR3 DNA: TGTGCCAGCAGCGTAGTGGACAAACAGCCCCAGCATTTT
D gene: .; clone size: .; V gene: TRBV2; J gene: TRBJ2-7; CDR3 protein: CAVHENEQYF; CDR3 DNA: TGTGCGGTTCACGAAAACGAGCAGTACTTC
D gene: TRBD2; clone size: .; V gene: TRBV10-3; J gene: TRBJ2-1; CDR3 protein: CAIAASGRYGEQFF; CDR3 DNA: TGTGCCATCGCAGCTAGCGGGAGGTACGGTGAGCAGTTCTTC
D gene: TRBD2; clone size: once; V gene: TRBV7-6; J gene: TRBJ2-5; CDR3 protein: CASSLGTLAGVREQYF; CDR3 DNA: TGTGCCAGCAGCTTAGGTACCCTAGCGGGAGTGAGGGAGCAGTACTTC
D gene: .; clone size: .; V gene: TRBV2; J gene: TRBJ1-2; CDR3 protein: CASSGRRDGIRDYGYTF; CDR3 DNA: TGTGCCAGCAGTGGTAGGAGGGATGGGATTAGGGACTATGGCTACACCTTC
D gene: .; clone size: .; V gene: TRBV6-5; J gene: TRBJ2-1; CDR3 protein: CASSPTAISYNEQFF; CDR3 DNA: TGTGCCAGCAGTCCGACTGCAATCTCCTACAATGAGCAGTTCTTC
D gene: .; clone size: .; V gene: TRBV2; J gene: TRBJ1-1; CDR3 protein: CASSAVMNTEAFF; CDR3 DNA: TGTGCCAGCAGTGCTGTGATGAACACTGAAGCTTTCTTT
D gene: .; clone size: once; V gene: TRBV6-6; J gene: TRBJ2-3; CDR3 protein: CASWGLGTDTQYF; CDR3 DNA: TGTGCCAGCTGGGGATTGGGCACAGATACGCAGTATTTT
D gene: TRBD2; clone size: .; V gene: TRBV24-1; J gene: TRBJ2-1; CDR3 protein: CATSDSLSGVHNEQFF; CDR3 DNA: TGTGCCACCAGTGATTCGCTGAGCGGGGTACACAATGAGCAGTTCTTC
D gene: .; clone size: .; V gene: TRBV6-7; J gene: TRBJ2-1; CDR3 protein: CASVLGEQFF; CDR3 DNA: TGTGCCAGCGTACTAGGGGAGCAGTTCTTC
D gene: .; clone size: .; V gene: TRBV7-2; J gene: TRBJ2-1; CDR3 protein: CASSLGPGRGQIAVDSSYNEQFF; CDR3 DNA: TGTGCCAGCAGCTTAGGGCCGGGCCGGGGCCAAATAGCGGTCGACAGCTCCTACAATGAGCAGTTCTTC
D gene: TRBD2; clone size: .; V gene: TRBV30; J gene: TRBJ2-3; CDR3 protein: CAWSVGDYPSTDTQYF; CDR3 DNA: TGTGCCTGGAGTGTTGGGGACTATCCTAGCACAGATACGCAGTATTTT
D gene: TRBD2; clone size: .; V gene: TRBV28; J gene: TRBJ2-7; CDR3 protein: CASSGAGLEGSGPLDEQYF; CDR3 DNA: TGTGCCAGCAGTGGTGCCGGACTAGAGGGGTCGGGTCCCCTAGACGAGCAGTACTTC
D gene: .; clone size: .; V gene: TRBV7-2; J gene: TRBJ1-4; CDR3 protein: CASSPLRSNEKLFF; CDR3 DNA: TGTGCCAGCAGCCCCCTGCGATCTAATGAAAAACTGTTTTTT
D gene: .; clone size: .; V gene: TRBV9; J gene: TRBJ1-1; CDR3 protein: CASSKGRNTEAFF; CDR3 DNA: TGTGCCAGCAGTAAAGGGAGAAACACTGAAGCTTTCTTT
D gene: .; clone size: .; V gene: TRBV7-6; J gene: TRBJ2-7; CDR3 protein: CASSLDSGGYEQYF; CDR3 DNA: TGTGCCAGCAGCTTAGACTCGGGCGGGTACGAGCAGTACTTC
D gene: .; clone size: .; V gene: TRBV7-9; J gene: TRBJ2-7; CDR3 protein: CASSALGQNYEQYF; CDR3 DNA: TGTGCCAGCAGCGCGTTAGGACAAAACTACGAGCAGTACTTC
D gene: .; clone size: .; V gene: TRBV20-1; J gene: TRBJ2-3; CDR3 protein: CSAIDGLSNTDTQYF; CDR3 DNA: TGCAGTGCTATTGACGGGCTTTCAAACACAGATACGCAGTATTTT
D gene: TRBD1; clone size: .; V gene: TRBV5-1; J gene: TRBJ2-7; CDR3 protein: CASSLPTGQGIKYEQYF; CDR3 DNA: TGCGCCAGCAGCTTGCCTACGGGACAGGGGATAAAATACGAGCAGTACTTC
D gene: .; clone size: .; V gene: TRBV6-6; J gene: TRBJ1-4; CDR3 protein: CASKGGYEKLFF; CDR3 DNA: TGTGCCAGCAAGGGGGGCTATGAAAAACTGTTTTTT
D gene: .; clone size: few; V gene: TRBV20-1; J gene: TRBJ1-2; CDR3 protein: CSARSGSAGYTF; CDR3 DNA: TGCAGTGCTAGGTCCGGGTCGGCTGGCTACACCTTC
D gene: .; clone size: few; V gene: TRBV27; J gene: TRBJ2-7; CDR3 protein: CASSLAGSISYEQYF; CDR3 DNA: TGTGCCAGCAGTTTGGCCGGGTCGATCTCCTACGAGCAGTACTTC
D gene: .; clone size: .; V gene: TRBV9; J gene: TRBJ2-1; CDR3 protein: CASSGTGHLGNEQFF; CDR3 DNA: TGTGCCAGCAGCGGGACTGGCCACCTAGGCAATGAGCAGTTCTTC
D gene: .; clone size: few; V gene: TRBV3-1; J gene: TRBJ1-5; CDR3 protein: CASSQTWSQPQHF; CDR3 DNA: TGTGCCAGCAGCCAAACGTGGAGTCAGCCCCAGCATTTT